The source of this T cell receptor beta chain is a study of cytomegalovirus exposure and HLA in healthy donors. Looked up from germline, CDR1 is SGHTA and CDR2 is FQGNSA. V lost 1 base and J lost 13, with 8 bases in between. This CDR3 spans 11 amino acids. The PCR ran on 60 Vbeta and 13 Jbeta primers. Some clones are missing from TCRdb's copy, which holds only in-frame ones; the method was immunoSEQ multiplex PCR. The repertoire has under 55,000 clones, over 70% of them found once; the top ten carry 2.5% to 3%. The source material was PBMCs. This sequence originates from a man between 18 and 35 years old in good health and CMV-seronegative. V gene TRBV7-2 combines with J gene TRBJ2-1; D might be TRBD1 (5 bases). In nucleotides, the CDR3 is TGTGCCAGCAGCTTAGTTGGGGCTCAGTTCTTC. It specifies CASSLVGAQFF.